The rows below give T cell receptor beta chains drawn from one sample of a study of T-cell reconstitution after alpha-beta-depleted transplantation in children. TCRdb reprocessed the PCR reads via MiXCR and lists one record per CDR3 protein. The sample includes around 250,000 distinct CDR3 sequences, about 23% seen only once; the top ten take roughly 2.7%. Sequencing was performed on PBMCs, taken before TCRalphabeta/CD19-depleted stem cell transplant. These TCRs come from a girl aged 2-9 years with Fanconi anemia, due to receive a stem cell transplant. The CDR3 runs from the conserved cysteine through the conserved F or W. The D gene is left open where the match is weak. Not every row has a clone size; where given, it reads once, few, many or a size class.

j_call d_call clone_size v_call cdr3_nt cdr3_aa
TRBJ2-7 TRBD2 - TRBV20-1 TGCAGTGCTAGAGAACTTAAAGCCGGGACTAGCGGGCCCAGCTCCTACGAGCAGTACTTC CSARELKAGTSGPSSYEQYF
TRBJ2-7 TRBD2 - TRBV20-1 TGCAGTGCTAGAGCCGTTTTAGGTTTCGGGACTAGCCGCGAGCAGTACTTC CSARAVLGFGTSREQYF
TRBJ2-7 TRBD2 - TRBV20-1 TGCAGTGCTAGAGCCCCAGCCGGGACTAGCGGAGACGAGCAGTACTTC CSARAPAGTSGDEQYF
TRBJ2-3 TRBD1 once TRBV29-1 TGCAGCGTAGAACAGGGGATTGGGGATAGGCAGTATTTT CSVEQGIGDRQYF
TRBJ2-1 - - TRBV28 TGTGCCAGCAGTTTTTCACGGAATGAGCAGTTCTTC CASSFSRNEQFF
TRBJ2-7 TRBD1 few TRBV5-1 TGCGCCAGCAGCTTGGTCCTCGGGACAGACTACGAGCAGTACTTC CASSLVLGTDYEQYF
TRBJ2-3 - - TRBV7-9 TGTGCCAGCAGCCCGAGGGGGGCAGGTACAGATACGCAGTATTTT CASSPRGAGTDTQYF
TRBJ2-1 TRBD2 few TRBV20-1 TGCAGTGCTAGTACTAGCGGGAGACCCTACAATGAGCAGTTCTTC CSASTSGRPYNEQFF
TRBJ2-3 - - TRBV29-1 TGCAGCGTAGTCCCGGGACATACAGATACGCAGTATTTT CSVVPGHTDTQYF
TRBJ2-3 - few TRBV10-3 TGTGCCATCAGTGAAGGTTTGGGGGGCACAGATACGCAGTATTTT CAISEGLGGTDTQYF